This note documents a single T cell receptor beta chain sequence. The data derive from a study of blood T cell repertoires in COVID-19. About the research overall: From T cells, B-cell-depleted T cells, or PBMCs came the material, which was cDNA or gDNA.

As originally analysed: It was from reference gene primer amplification that nucleated cell counts were estimated. The table came from immunoSEQ multiplex PCR; TCRdb's copy has only in-frame clones and leaves some out. The V and J calls and clone size were taken over from that table, and D and trimming were inferred from the DNA. The sample comprises approximately 190,000 clones, roughly 84% of which are singletons, and 3.2% rests with the top ten. Per the germline V gene, CDR1 is MNHEY and CDR2 is SMNVEV (reference sequence). Germline trimming cut 6 bases from V and 5 bases from J; bases unmatched to any gene: 7. The CDR3 has 15 amino acids. Adults between roughly 18 and 95 years of age took part from under 30 US areas. Before they entered the study, exposed participants had met a COVID-19 case within 2 weeks.

Input material: PBMCs or T cells enriched from blood (not recorded which). The clonotype originates from a woman aged 30 to 39 who had been exposed to COVID-19. V is TRBV27 and J is TRBJ1-1, with 12 bases lining up with TRBD1. As DNA, the CDR3 is TGTGCCAGCAGCCCGGGACAGGGGGCGCTTACTGAAGCTTTCTTT. Translation: CASSPGQGALTEAFF.